Below are 26 T cell receptor beta chains sequenced from a single sample in a study of blood T cell repertoires in COVID-19. The table came from immunoSEQ multiplex PCR; TCRdb's copy has only in-frame clones and leaves some out. The repertoire includes approximately 380,000 clones, roughly 91% of them detected once, and approximately 1.2% sits in the top ten. Material for sequencing was PBMCs or T cells enriched from blood (not recorded which). These receptors originate from a woman aged 18-29 years who had recovered from COVID-19.

Of note for this clone: The sample holds other DNA sequences that translate to the same CDR3. This chain links TRBV5-1 with TRBJ2-7; D remains ambiguous. From germline, CDR1 is SGHRS and CDR2 YFSETQ. V was pared by 3 bases and J by 1 base, with 5 bases between. The length of the CDR3 is 12 residues. CDR3: CASSSPSYEQYF. In nucleotides, the CDR3 is TGCGCCAGCAGCTCCCCATCCTACGAGCAGTACTTC. The whole variable domain, filled in from reference TRBV5-1 and TRBJ2-7, reads KAGVTQTPRYLIKTRGQQVTLSCSPISGHRSVSWYQQTPGQGLQFLFEYFSETQRNKGNFPGRFSGRQFSNSRSEMNVSTLELGDSALYLCASSSPSYEQYFGPGTRLTVT.

The genes are TRBV7-8 and TRBJ1-4; 7 positions agree with TRBD1. CDR3 length equals 15 residues. Germline lookup yields CDR1 SGHVS and CDR2 FQNEAQ. V lost 2 bases, J lost 8 bases, and 8 bases stayed unmatched. The CDR3 here is CASSLRTGVGEKLFF. For the CDR3, the DNA is TGTGCCAGCAGCTTAAGAACAGGGGTGGGGGAAAAACTGTTTTTT.

The V and J genes are TRBV6-5 and TRBJ1-1, with D possibly TRBD1 on 5 matching bases. V lost 0 bases to trimming and J lost 0 bases, with 8 bases between them. CDR3 length: 15 residues. CDR1 MNHEY and CDR2 SVGAGI come from the germline V gene. The CDR3 region is CASSYSRGMNTEAFF. The CDR3 DNA is TGTGCCAGCAGTTACTCCCGGGGGATGAACACTGAAGCTTTCTTT.

This chain uses TRBV5-1 with TRBJ2-5, with TRBD1 matching 9 bases. The CDR3 spans 16 residues. Germline V lookup: CDR1 SGHRS, CDR2 YFSETQ. With 2 bases clipped from V and 2 bases from J, the junction kept 7 bases outside the gene matches. CDR3 DNA sequence: TGCGCCAGCAGCTTCACCGGGACAGGGTTTCAAGAGACCCAGTACTTC. It yields the protein CASSFTGTGFQETQYF.

The chain links TRBV3-1 (or the pseudogene TRBV3-2) to TRBJ1-5, with D hard to call. There are 16 residues in the CDR3. The V end lost 5 bases, the J end lost 3 bases, and 17 bases lay between the germline ends. CDR1 and CDR2 (germline): LGHDT, YNNKEL (reference sequence). CDR3: CASSEAGGISNQPQHF. The CDR3 DNA is TGTGCCAGCAGCGAAGCCGGCGGGATTTCCAATCAGCCCCAGCATTTT.

The rearrangement uses TRBV10-3 and TRBJ1-5; D might be TRBD1 (5 bases). V gave up 3 bases and J gave up 2 bases, with 8 bases separating them. The CDR3 contains 14 residues. CDR1 and CDR2 (germline): ENHRY, SYGVKD. CDR3 in amino acids: CAISDETGNQPQHF. The DNA of the CDR3 is TGTGCCATCAGTGATGAGACAGGCAATCAGCCCCAGCATTTT.

A single count supports this clone. CDR3 in amino acids: CASSPRTGGNSPLHF. Here the CDR3 DNA reads TGTGCCAGCAGCCCAAGGACAGGGGGAAATTCACCCCTCCACTTT. The rearrangement uses TRBV7-6 and TRBJ1-6, with 10 bases that match TRBD1. J gave up 7 bases and V 5 bases, and 5 bases lay outside the gene matches. The CDR3 is 15 residues long. The germline V gene has CDR1 SGHVS and CDR2 FNYEAQ.

The chain couples TRBV5-1 to TRBJ1-3, with D possibly matching TRBD1 (6 bases). This CDR3 has 17 residues. Trimming left V 3 bases short and J 0 bases short, with 16 bases between. The germline V gene has CDR1 SGHRS and CDR2 YFSETQ. This chain's CDR3 is CASSSSGDPYSGNTIYF. The CDR3 DNA reads as TGCGCCAGCAGCTCATCAGGGGACCCCTACTCTGGAAACACCATATATTTT.

This clone was counted once. The rearrangement uses TRBV6-5 and TRBJ1-2; TRBD1 agrees at 7 bases. Germline lookup yields CDR1 MNHEY and CDR2 SVGAGI. The CDR3 is made up of 15 amino acids. J lost 2 bases, V lost 5 bases, and 8 bases had no gene match. The CDR3 DNA follows: TGTGCCAGCAGTCCTTACGACAGGGCAAACTATGGCTACACCTTC. It encodes CASSPYDRANYGYTF.

This chain connects TRBV5-1 to TRBJ2-3; perhaps TRBD2 as D (6 bases). Germline V gives CDR1 SGHRS, CDR2 YFSETQ. This CDR3 is built from 15 residues. Trimming took 4 bases from V and 2 from J, leaving 14 bases between them. In nucleotides, the CDR3 is TGCGCCAGCAGCGCCGGGGGAACGATCACAGATACGCAGTATTTT. Amino acid sequence: CASSAGGTITDTQYF. Variable domain in full (rest from reference TRBV5-1 and TRBJ2-3): KAGVTQTPRYLIKTRGQQVTLSCSPISGHRSVSWYQQTPGQGLQFLFEYFSETQRNKGNFPGRFSGRQFSNSRSEMNVSTLELGDSALYLCASSAGGTITDTQYFGPGTRLTVL.

The V gene is TRBV28, the J gene TRBJ2-1; D may be TRBD1 (6 bases). CDR1 and CDR2 from the germline V gene are MDHEN and SYDVKM. V was shortened by 8 bases and J by 5 bases, with 13 bases between the two germline ends. There are 13 residues in the CDR3. The CDR3 loop is CASGRTDNNEQFF. The CDR3 DNA follows: TGTGCCAGCGGTCGGACAGATAACAATGAGCAGTTCTTC.

V gene TRBV30 combines with J gene TRBJ2-3, with D uncertain. Germline CDR1 is GTSNPN and CDR2 is SVGIG (reference sequence). The V end lost 0 bases, the J end lost 0 bases, and 10 bases lay between the germline ends. The CDR3 loop spans 15 amino acids. CDR3 loop: CAWSVGPTSTDTQYF. The CDR3 DNA follows: TGTGCCTGGAGTGTGGGTCCGACTAGCACAGATACGCAGTATTTT.

The chain uses TRBV7-3 and TRBJ2-7, with 11 bases aligning to TRBD1. This CDR3 spans 16 amino acids. Germline CDR1 and CDR2: SGHTA and FQGTGA. The V gene end was trimmed by 4 bases and the J gene end by 2 bases; junction bases not matched to a gene: 7. CDR3 protein: CASSSNPGQGAYEQYF. The CDR3 coding sequence is TGTGCCAGCAGCTCTAATCCGGGACAGGGGGCCTACGAGCAGTACTTC.

The V gene is TRBV19, the J gene TRBJ2-5; no clear D. This CDR3 is built from 14 residues. Germline loops: CDR1 LNHDA, CDR2 SQIVND (reference sequence). V shed 5 bases and J shed 0 bases, with 10 bases lying between them. The CDR3 spells CASSRSFYQETQYF. The CDR3 DNA sequence: TGTGCCAGTAGTCGGTCCTTCTACCAAGAGACCCAGTACTTC.

The chain carries TRBV18 and TRBJ1-2, with 7 bases fitting TRBD1. This CDR3 has 14 amino acids. Germline V gene sequence: CDR1 KGHSH, CDR2 LQKENI. V trimming: 3 bases; J trimming: 2 bases; junction bases outside the gene matches: 3. Here the CDR3 DNA reads TGTGCCAGCTCACCGAAGGACAGGAACTATGGCTACACCTTC. Its translation: CASSPKDRNYGYTF.

CDR3 sequence reads: CASSESDYHEQYF. CDR3 coding DNA: TGTGCCAGCAGTGAGTCGGACTATCACGAGCAGTACTTC. The chain combines TRBV6-1 with TRBJ2-7; D might be TRBD2 (6 bases). This CDR3 comprises 13 residues. Germline V gene lookup returns CDR1 MNHNS and CDR2 SASEGT. Trimming left V 3 bases short and J 5 bases short, with 11 bases between.

CDR3 sequence reads: CASSESRAGGYTF. The CDR3 region has the DNA TGTGCCAGCAGTGAAAGCAGGGCCGGGGGCTACACCTTC. V usage is TRBV2 and J usage is TRBJ1-2, with D possibly being TRBD1 (5 bases). Per germline, CDR1 SNHLY and CDR2 FYNNEI. V lost 2 bases to trimming and J lost 8 bases, with 12 bases between them. The CDR3 extends over 13 amino acids. Together with reference TRBV2 and TRBJ1-2, the CDR3 gives the full variable domain: EPEVTQTPSHQVTQMGQEVILRCVPISNHLYFYWYRQILGQKVEFLVSFYNNEISEKSEIFDDQFSVERPDGSNFTLKIRSTKLEDSAMYFCASSESRAGGYTFGSGTRLTVV.

Regarding this clone: The sample has other DNA sequences that encode this CDR3 too. The chain couples TRBV7-9 to TRBJ1-1; the D gene is possibly TRBD1 (5 bases). Germline V lookup: CDR1 SEHNR, CDR2 FQNEAQ (reference sequence). The CDR3 length is 15 residues. Trimming cost V 5 bases and J 1 base, with 14 bases left between them. CDR3 sequence reads: CASSLAQGSNTEAFF. The CDR3 DNA reads TGTGCCAGCAGCCTTGCTCAGGGCTCGAACACTGAAGCTTTCTTT.

V and J are TRBV7-2 and TRBJ2-1; TRBD2 might be the D (7 bases). This CDR3 contains 15 residues. Germline assignment: CDR1 SGHTA and CDR2 FQGNSA. V was clipped by 7 bases and J by 2 bases, with 15 bases between them. CDR3 protein: CASNKGGGAYNEQFF. The CDR3 DNA reads TGTGCCAGCAATAAGGGGGGAGGGGCCTACAATGAGCAGTTCTTC.

This clone turned up a few times. This chain connects TRBV28 to TRBJ1-5, with TRBD1 identical over 8 bases. The trim removed 8 bases at V and 7 bases at J, leaving 13 bases unmatched. Per germline, CDR1 MDHEN and CDR2 SYDVKM. The CDR3 runs to 15 residues. CDR3 in DNA: TGTGCCAGCCGCTATGGCCAGGGGGCCTGGCAGCCCCAGCATTTT. It specifies CASRYGQGAWQPQHF.

The CDR3 reads CASSHGQGAYNEQFF. CDR3 bases: TGTGCCAGCAGTCACGGACAGGGGGCTTACAATGAGCAGTTCTTC. The chain combines TRBV5-6 with TRBJ2-1; 11 bases are a match to TRBD1. The junction had 5 bases not matched to a gene; V was cut back by 5 bases and J by 4 bases. The CDR3 sequence is 15 residues long. Germline CDR1 SGHDT, CDR2 YYEEEE. Complete variable domain (other parts from reference TRBV5-6 and TRBJ2-1): DAGVTQSPTHLIKTRGQQVTLRCSPKSGHDTVSWYQQALGQGPQFIFQYYEEEERQRGNFPDRFSGHQFPNYSSELNVNALLLGDSALYLCASSHGQGAYNEQFFGPGTRLTVL.

The rearrangement joins TRBV7-3 to TRBJ1-2; maybe TRBD1 (6 bases). Per germline, CDR1 SGHTA and CDR2 FQGTGA. The CDR3 runs to 13 residues. Between the trimmed V and J ends, which lost 1 base and 4 bases, there was a span of 7 bases. In nucleotides, the CDR3 is TGTGCCAGCAGCTTAAAACAGGGCTATGGCTACACCTTC. This gives the protein CASSLKQGYGYTF.

The V call is TRBV7-9, the J call TRBJ1-1, with 7 positions matching TRBD1. The CDR3 has 13 amino acids. V shed 7 bases and J 8 bases; nucleotides not matched to a gene: 10. CDR1 is SEHNR and CDR2 is FQNEAQ in the germline V gene (reference sequence). Here the CDR3 reads CASTPTGTDEAFF. CDR3 in DNA: TGTGCCAGCACTCCCACCGGGACAGACGAAGCTTTCTTT.

The chain has TRBV7-3 and TRBJ2-1; 15 nucleotides align to TRBD2. Germline trimming cut 4 bases from V and 7 bases from J; bases unmatched to any gene: 2. The germline V gene encodes CDR1 SGHTA and CDR2 FQGTGA. CDR3 length: 15 residues. The DNA for the CDR3 is TGTGCCAGCAGCTCCGGACTAGCGGGGGGGAATGAGCAGTTCTTC. Residues: CASSSGLAGGNEQFF.

V is TRBV15 and J is TRBJ1-6, with D possibly matching TRBD1 (5 bases). V was shortened by 3 bases and J by 9 bases, with 12 bases between the two germline ends. This CDR3 region has 14 residues. Germline CDR1 and CDR2: LNHNV and YYDKDF (reference sequence). The CDR3: CATSRGGEGSPLHF. CDR3 sequence (DNA): TGTGCCACCAGCAGGGGGGGGGAAGGTTCACCCCTCCACTTT.

DNA for the CDR3: TGCAGCGTTGAATCGGGAGCGGGGGTTTATTCACCCCTCCACTTT. This gives the protein CSVESGAGVYSPLHF. This sequence joins TRBV29-1 and TRBJ1-6; tentative D call: TRBD1 (5 bases). The length of the CDR3 is 15 residues. Trimming left V 2 bases short and J 8 bases short, with 16 bases between. Germline CDR1 and CDR2: SQVTM and ANQGSEA.